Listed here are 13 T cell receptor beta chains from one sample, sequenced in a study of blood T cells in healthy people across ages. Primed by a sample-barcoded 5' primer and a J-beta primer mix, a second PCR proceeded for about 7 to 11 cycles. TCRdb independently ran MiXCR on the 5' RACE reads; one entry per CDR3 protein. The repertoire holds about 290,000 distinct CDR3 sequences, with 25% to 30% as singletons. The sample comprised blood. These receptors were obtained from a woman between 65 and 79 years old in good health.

CDR3 bases: TGTGCCAGCAGTTCTAGTGGCGGCCACAATGAGCAGTTCTTC. It specifies CASSSSGGHNEQFF. The rearrangement joins TRBV28 to TRBJ2-1, with unresolved D. Germline values: CDR1 MDHEN, CDR2 SYDVKM. Trimming shortened V by 4 bases and J by 5 bases, and 12 bases separated the two germline ends. This CDR3 has 14 residues. Filled out from reference TRBV28 and TRBJ2-1, the complete variable domain reads DVKVTQSSRYLVKRTGEKVFLECVQDMDHENMFWYRQDPGLGLRLIYFSYDVKMKEKGDIPEGYSVSREKKERFSLILESASTNQTSMYLCASSSSGGHNEQFFGPGTRLTVL.

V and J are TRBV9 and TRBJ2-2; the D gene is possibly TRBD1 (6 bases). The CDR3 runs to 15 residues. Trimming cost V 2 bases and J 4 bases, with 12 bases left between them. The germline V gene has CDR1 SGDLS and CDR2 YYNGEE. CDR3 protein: CASSVQGLSTGELFF. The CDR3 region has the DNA TGTGCCAGCAGCGTCCAGGGGTTAAGCACCGGGGAGCTGTTTTTT.

CDR3 protein: CSARWGFSANEKLFF. The CDR3 DNA reads TGCAGTGCTAGATGGGGATTCTCGGCTAATGAAAAACTGTTTTTT. The chain links TRBV20-1 to TRBJ1-4, with D unresolved. V lost 2 bases to trimming and J lost 3 bases, with 13 bases between them. The CDR3 spans 15 residues. The V gene's germline CDR1 is DFQATT and CDR2 SNEGSKA (reference sequence).

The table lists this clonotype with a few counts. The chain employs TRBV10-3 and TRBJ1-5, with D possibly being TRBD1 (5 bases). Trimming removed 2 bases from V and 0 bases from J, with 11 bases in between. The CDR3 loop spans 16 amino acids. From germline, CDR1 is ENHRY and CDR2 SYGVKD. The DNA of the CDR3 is TGTGCCATCAGTGAGCCAACAGGATATAGCAATCAGCCCCAGCATTTT. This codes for CAISEPTGYSNQPQHF.

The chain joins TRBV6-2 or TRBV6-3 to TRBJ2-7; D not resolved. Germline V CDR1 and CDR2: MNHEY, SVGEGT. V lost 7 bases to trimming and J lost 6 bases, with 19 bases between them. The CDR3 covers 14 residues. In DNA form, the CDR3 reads TGTGCCAGCATACGTTCGGGCCTTCAATCCGAGCAGTACTTC. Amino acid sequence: CASIRSGLQSEQYF.

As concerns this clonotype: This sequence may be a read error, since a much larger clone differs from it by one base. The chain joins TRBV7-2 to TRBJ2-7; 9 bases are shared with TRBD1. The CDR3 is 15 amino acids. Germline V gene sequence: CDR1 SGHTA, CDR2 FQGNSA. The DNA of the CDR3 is TGTGCCAGCAGCCCCCGGACAGGGGTCGCCTACGAGCACTACTTC. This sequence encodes CASSPRTGVAYEHYF.

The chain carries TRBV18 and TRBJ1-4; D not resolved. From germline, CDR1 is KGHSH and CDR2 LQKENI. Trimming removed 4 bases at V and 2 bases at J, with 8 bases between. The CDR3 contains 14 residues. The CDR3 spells CASSRSQTNEKLFF. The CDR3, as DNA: TGTGCCAGCTCACGGTCGCAGACTAATGAAAAACTGTTTTTT. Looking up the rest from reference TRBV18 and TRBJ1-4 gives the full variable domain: NAGVMQNPRHLVRRRGQEARLRCSPMKGHSHVYWYRQLPEEGLKFMVYLQKENIIDESGMPKERFSAEFPKEGPSILRIQQVVRGDSAAYFCASSRSQTNEKLFFGSGTQLSVL.

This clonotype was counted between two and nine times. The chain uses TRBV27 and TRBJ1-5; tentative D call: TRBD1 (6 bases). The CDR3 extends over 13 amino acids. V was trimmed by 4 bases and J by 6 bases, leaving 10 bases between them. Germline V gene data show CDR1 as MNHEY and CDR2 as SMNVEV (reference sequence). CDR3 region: CASSSQGPQPQHF. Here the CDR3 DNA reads TGTGCCAGCAGTTCTCAGGGGCCTCAGCCCCAGCATTTT.

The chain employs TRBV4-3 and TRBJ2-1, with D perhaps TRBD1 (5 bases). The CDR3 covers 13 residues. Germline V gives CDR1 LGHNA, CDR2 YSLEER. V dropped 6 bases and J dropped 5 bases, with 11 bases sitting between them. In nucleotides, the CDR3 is TGCGCCAGCAGTTATGCAGGGAACAATGAGCAGTTCTTC. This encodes CASSYAGNNEQFF.

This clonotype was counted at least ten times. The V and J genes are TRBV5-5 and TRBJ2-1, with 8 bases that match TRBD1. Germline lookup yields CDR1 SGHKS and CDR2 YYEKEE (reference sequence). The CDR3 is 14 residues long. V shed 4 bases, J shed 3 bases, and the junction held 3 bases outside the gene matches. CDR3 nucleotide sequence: TGTGCCAGCAGCGTGGACAGGGTCTACAATGAGCAGTTCTTC. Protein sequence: CASSVDRVYNEQFF.

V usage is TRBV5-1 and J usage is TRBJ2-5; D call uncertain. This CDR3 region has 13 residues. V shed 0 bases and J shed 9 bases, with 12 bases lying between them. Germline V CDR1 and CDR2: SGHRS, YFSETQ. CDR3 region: CASSLETAWAQYF. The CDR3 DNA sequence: TGCGCCAGCAGCTTGGAAACAGCATGGGCCCAGTACTTC. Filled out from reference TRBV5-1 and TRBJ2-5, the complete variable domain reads KAGVTQTPRYLIKTRGQQVTLSCSPISGHRSVSWYQQTPGQGLQFLFEYFSETQRNKGNFPGRFSGRQFSNSRSEMNVSTLELGDSALYLCASSLETAWAQYFGPGTRLLVL.

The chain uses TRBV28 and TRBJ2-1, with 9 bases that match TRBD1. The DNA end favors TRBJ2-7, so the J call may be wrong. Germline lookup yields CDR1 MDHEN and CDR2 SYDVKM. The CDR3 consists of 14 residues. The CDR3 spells CASRLDRGGYEQYF. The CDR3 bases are TGTGCCAGCAGGCTAGACAGGGGGGGCTACGAGCAGTACTTC.

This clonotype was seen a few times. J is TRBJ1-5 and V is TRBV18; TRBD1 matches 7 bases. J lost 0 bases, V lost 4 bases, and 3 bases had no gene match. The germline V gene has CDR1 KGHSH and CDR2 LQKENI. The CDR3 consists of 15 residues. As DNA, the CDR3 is TGTGCCAGCTCACTAGGACAGGATAGCAATCAGCCCCAGCATTTT. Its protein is CASSLGQDSNQPQHF.